This TCR beta chain comes out of a study of T cell responses to AZD1222 COVID-19 vaccine. Looking at the study overall: Pooling of second doses given at about 4 or about 12 weeks was done.

Here immunoSEQ multiplex PCR was the method, and the copy in TCRdb shows in-frame clones only, minus some. This table holds 120,000 or so clones, about 88% found once. V lost 7 bases, J lost 3 bases, and 9 bases lay in between. The germline CDR1 and CDR2 sequences are MDHEN and SYDVKM. CDR3 length equals 12 residues. Study conclusions and caveats: Repertoires in all cases were sampled only once the peak T cell response had passed. A mostly white British donor set with more females was recruited, and clonal diversity was possibly underestimated. Vaccine-associated CD4 TCRs ranged over spike, dominating at 160-218 and 743-854.

Of note for this clone: The antigen is unknown.

The clonotype originates from an adult in good health. The chain couples TRBV28 to TRBJ1-2; possible D gene TRBD1, 6 bases. The sample in question was peripheral blood, obtained on day 0 of AZD1222 vaccination. CDR3 DNA sequence: TGTGCCAGCAAGAACAGGGACTATGGCTACACCTTC. Its protein product is CASKNRDYGYTF.